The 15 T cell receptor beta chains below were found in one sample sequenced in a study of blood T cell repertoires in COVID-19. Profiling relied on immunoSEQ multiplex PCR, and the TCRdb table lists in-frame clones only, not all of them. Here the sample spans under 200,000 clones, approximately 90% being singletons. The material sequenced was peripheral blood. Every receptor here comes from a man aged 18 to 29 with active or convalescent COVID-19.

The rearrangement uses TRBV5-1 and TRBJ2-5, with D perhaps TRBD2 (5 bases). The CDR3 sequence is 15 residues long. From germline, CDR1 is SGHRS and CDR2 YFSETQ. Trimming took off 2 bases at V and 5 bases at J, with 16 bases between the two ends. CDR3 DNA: TGCGCCAGCAGCTTAATAGCGTCCGGCGGGGAGACCCAGTACTTC. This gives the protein CASSLIASGGETQYF.

CDR3 bases: TGTGCCACCAGCAGGGACAGGGTATCGAGGGAAGCTTTCTTT. Translated, it gives CATSRDRVSREAFF. The genes are TRBV15 and TRBJ1-1; 8 bases agree with TRBD1. The germline V gene encodes CDR1 LNHNV and CDR2 YYDKDF (reference sequence). The V and J ends lost 3 bases and 8 bases, in that order; junction bases with no gene match: 8. The CDR3 sequence is 14 residues long.

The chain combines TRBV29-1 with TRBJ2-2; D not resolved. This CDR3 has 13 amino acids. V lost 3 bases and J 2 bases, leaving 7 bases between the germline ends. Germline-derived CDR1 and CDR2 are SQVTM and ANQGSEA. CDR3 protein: CSVDRPNTGELFF. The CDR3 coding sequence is TGCAGCGTTGACAGGCCAAACACCGGGGAGCTGTTTTTT.

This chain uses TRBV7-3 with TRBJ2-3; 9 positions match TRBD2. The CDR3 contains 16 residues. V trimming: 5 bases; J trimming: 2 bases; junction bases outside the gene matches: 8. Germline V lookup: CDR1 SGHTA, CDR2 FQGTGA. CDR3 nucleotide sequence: TGTGCCAGCAGCCTCAAATTAGCGGGAGACACAGATACGCAGTATTTT. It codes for CASSLKLAGDTDTQYF.

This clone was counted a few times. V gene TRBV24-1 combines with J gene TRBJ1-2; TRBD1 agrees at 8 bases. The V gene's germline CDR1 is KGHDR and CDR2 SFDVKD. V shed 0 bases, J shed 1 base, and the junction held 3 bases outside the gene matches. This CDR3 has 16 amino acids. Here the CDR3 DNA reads TGTGCCACCAGTGATTTGTCAGGGACAGGTAACTATGGCTACACCTTC. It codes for CATSDLSGTGNYGYTF.

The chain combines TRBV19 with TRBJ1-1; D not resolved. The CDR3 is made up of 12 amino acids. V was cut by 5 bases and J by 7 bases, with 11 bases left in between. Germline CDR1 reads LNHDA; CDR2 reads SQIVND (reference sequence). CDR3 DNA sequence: TGTGCCAGTAGTCAGTCGGGAATTGAAGCTTTCTTT. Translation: CASSQSGIEAFF.

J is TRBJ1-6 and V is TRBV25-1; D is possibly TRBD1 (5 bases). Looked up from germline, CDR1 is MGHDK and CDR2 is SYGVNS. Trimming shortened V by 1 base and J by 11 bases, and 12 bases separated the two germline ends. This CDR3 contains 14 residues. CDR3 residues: CASSEFHQGAPLHF. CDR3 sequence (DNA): TGTGCCAGCAGTGAATTCCACCAGGGCGCACCCCTCCACTTT.

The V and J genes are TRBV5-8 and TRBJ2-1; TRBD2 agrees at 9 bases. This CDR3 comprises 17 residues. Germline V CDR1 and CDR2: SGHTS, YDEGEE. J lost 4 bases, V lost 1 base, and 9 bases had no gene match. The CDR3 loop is CASSLSSGNPKYNEQFF. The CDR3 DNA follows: TGTGCCAGCAGCTTGTCTAGCGGGAATCCAAAGTACAATGAGCAGTTCTTC.

CDR3 coding DNA: TGCAGTGCTAGTCTCCAGGGGCTTAATGAAAAACTGTTTTTT. This codes for CSASLQGLNEKLFF. The gene calls are TRBV20-1 and TRBJ1-4, with a tentative D call TRBD1 (6 bases). Germline V CDR1 and CDR2: DFQATT, SNEGSKA (reference sequence). V lost 3 bases and J 4 bases, leaving 12 bases between the germline ends. CDR3 length equals 14 residues.

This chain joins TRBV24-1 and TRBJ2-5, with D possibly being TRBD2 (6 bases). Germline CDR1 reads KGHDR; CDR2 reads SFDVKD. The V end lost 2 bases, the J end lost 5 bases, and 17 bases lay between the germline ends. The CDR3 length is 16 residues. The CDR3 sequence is CATSDSSYTSRETQYF. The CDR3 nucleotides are TGTGCCACCAGTGATTCCTCCTATACTAGCAGGGAGACCCAGTACTTC.

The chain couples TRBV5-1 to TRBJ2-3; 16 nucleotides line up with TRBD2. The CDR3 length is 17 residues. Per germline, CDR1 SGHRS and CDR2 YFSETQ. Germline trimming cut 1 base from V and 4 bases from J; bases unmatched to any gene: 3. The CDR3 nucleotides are TGCGCCAGCAGCTTGTTGGGACTAGCGGGAGGGTCAGATACGCAGTATTTT. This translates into CASSLLGLAGGSDTQYF.

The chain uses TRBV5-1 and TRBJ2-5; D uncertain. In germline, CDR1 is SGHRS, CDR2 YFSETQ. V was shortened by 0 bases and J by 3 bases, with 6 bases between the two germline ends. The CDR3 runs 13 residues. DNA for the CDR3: TGCGCCAGCAGCTTGGGGTTAGAAGAGACCCAGTACTTC. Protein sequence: CASSLGLEETQYF.

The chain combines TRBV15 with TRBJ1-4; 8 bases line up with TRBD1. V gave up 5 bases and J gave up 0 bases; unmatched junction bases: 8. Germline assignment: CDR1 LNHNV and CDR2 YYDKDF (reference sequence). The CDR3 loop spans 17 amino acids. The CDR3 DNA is TGTGCCACCAGCGGCCCTCAGGGGGCTTCAACTAATGAAAAACTGTTTTTT. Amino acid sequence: CATSGPQGASTNEKLFF.

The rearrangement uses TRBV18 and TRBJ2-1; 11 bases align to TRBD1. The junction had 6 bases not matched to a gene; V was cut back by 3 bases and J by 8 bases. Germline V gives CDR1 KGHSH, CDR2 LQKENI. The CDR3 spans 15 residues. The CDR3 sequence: CASSPRTGGRDEQFF. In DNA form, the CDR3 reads TGTGCCAGCTCACCTAGGACAGGGGGCCGGGATGAGCAGTTCTTC.

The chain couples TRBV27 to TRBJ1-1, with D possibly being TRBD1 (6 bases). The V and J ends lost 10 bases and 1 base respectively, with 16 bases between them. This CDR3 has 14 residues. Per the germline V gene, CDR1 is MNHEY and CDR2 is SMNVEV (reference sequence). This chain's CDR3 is CATKKQGPNTEAFF. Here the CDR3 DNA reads TGTGCCACCAAAAAACAGGGCCCGAACACTGAAGCTTTCTTT.